Included here is one TCR beta chain sequence, with context. Its antigen is currently unknown. The V gene end was trimmed by 0 bases and the J gene end by 1 base; junction bases not matched to a gene: 1. From germline, CDR1 is SGHDN and CDR2 FVKESK. The CDR3 totals 15 residues. This record belongs to a study of cytomegalovirus exposure and HLA in healthy donors. Whole-study context: A later analysis reported the same platform for the 120 validation repertoires and the approximately 700 first-cohort repertoires. General study results and limits: With high specificity and sensitivity, the classifier reportedly diagnosed cytomegalovirus status. Specificity of three CMV-associated chains for CMV antigens was verified in vitro.

Clones were sequenced by immunoSEQ multiplex PCR, and TCRdb holds only the in-frame ones, with some missing. The top ten hold over 0.7% of the sample, which has under 100,000 clones, 96% seen once. The sequence derives from a young man in good health and CMV-seronegative. The rearrangement links TRBV14 to TRBJ2-3, with TRBD1 matching 7 bases. The specimen sequenced was PBMCs. Written as DNA, the CDR3 is TGTGCCAGCAGCCAAGATGGGACAGGCACAGATACGCAGTATTTT. It is translated as CASSQDGTGTDTQYF. The full variable domain, completed using reference TRBV14 and TRBJ2-3, is EAGVTQFPSHSVIEKGQTVTLRCDPISGHDNLYWYRRVMGKEIKFLLHFVKESKQDESGMPNNRFLAERTGGTYSTLKVQPAELEDSGVYFCASSQDGTGTDTQYFGPGTRLTVL.